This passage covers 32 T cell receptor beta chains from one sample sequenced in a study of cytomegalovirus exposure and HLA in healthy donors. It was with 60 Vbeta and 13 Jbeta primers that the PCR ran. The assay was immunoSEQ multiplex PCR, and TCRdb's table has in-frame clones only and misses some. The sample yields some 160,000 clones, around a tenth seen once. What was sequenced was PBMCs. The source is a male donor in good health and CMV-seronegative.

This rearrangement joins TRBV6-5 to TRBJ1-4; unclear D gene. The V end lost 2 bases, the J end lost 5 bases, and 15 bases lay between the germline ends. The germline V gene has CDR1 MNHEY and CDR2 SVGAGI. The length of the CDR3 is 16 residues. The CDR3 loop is CASSYQAPFLNEKLFF. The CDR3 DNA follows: TGTGCCAGCAGTTACCAGGCCCCGTTCCTAAATGAAAAACTGTTTTTT.

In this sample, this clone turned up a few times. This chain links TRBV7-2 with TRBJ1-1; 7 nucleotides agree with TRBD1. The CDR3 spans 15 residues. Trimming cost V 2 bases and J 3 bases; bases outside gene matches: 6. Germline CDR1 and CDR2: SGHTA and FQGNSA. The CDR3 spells CASSLRGGTDTEAFF. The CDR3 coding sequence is TGTGCCAGCAGCTTACGGGGCGGGACAGACACTGAAGCTTTCTTT.

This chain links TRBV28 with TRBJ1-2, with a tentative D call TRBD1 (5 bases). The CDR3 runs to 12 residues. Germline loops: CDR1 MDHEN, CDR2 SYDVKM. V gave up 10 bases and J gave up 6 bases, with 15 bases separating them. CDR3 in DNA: TGTGCCACCGCCGGGGGAATCGATGGCTACACCTTC. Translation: CATAGGIDGYTF.

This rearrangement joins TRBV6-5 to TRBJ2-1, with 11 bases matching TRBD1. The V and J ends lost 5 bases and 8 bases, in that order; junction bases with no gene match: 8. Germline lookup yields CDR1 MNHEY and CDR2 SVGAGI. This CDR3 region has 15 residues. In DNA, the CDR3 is TGTGCCAGCAGTCCCGGACAGGGGGCTGGGCATGAGCAGTTCTTC. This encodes CASSPGQGAGHEQFF.

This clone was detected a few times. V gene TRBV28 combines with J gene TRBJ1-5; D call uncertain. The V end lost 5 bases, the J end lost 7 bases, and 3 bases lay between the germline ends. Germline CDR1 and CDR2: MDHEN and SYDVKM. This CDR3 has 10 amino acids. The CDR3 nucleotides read TGTGCCAGCAGTCTGCAGCCCCAGCATTTT. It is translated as CASSLQPQHF. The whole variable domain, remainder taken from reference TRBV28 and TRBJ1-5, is DVKVTQSSRYLVKRTGEKVFLECVQDMDHENMFWYRQDPGLGLRLIYFSYDVKMKEKGDIPEGYSVSREKKERFSLILESASTNQTSMYLCASSLQPQHFGDGTRLSIL.

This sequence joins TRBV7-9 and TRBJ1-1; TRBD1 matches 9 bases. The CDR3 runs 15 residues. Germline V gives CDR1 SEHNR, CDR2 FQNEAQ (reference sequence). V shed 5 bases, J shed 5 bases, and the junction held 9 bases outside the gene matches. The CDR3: CASSRGQGGGTEAFF. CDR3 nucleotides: TGTGCCAGCAGCCGGGGACAGGGAGGCGGGACTGAAGCTTTCTTT.

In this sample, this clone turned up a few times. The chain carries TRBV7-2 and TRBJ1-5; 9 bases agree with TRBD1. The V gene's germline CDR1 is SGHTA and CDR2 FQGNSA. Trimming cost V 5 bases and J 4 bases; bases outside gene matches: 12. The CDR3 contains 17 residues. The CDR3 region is CASSLRTGDLWNQPQHF. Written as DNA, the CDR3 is TGTGCCAGCAGCCTCCGGACAGGGGATTTATGGAATCAGCCCCAGCATTTT.

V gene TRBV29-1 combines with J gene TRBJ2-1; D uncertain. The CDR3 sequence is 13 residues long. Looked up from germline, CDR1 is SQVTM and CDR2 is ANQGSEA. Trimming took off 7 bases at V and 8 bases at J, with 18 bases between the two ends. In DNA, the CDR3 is TGCAGCGCCGACGGCGAAGTAAGCGATGAGCAGTTCTTC. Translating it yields CSADGEVSDEQFF.

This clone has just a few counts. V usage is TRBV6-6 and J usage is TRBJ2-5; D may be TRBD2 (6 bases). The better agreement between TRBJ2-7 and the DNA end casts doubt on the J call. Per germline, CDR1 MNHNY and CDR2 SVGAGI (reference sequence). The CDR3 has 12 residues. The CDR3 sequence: CASYGGDYEQYF. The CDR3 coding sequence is TGTGCCAGCTACGGCGGGGACTACGAGCAGTACTTC.

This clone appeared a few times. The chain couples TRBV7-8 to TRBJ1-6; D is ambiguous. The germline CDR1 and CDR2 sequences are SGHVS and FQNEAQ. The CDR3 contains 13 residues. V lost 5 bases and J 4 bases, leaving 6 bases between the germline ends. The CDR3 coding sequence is TGTGCCAGCAGCCCAGTTTATAATTCACCCCTCCACTTT. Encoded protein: CASSPVYNSPLHF. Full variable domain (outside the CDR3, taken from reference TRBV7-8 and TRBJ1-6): GAGVSQSPRYKVAKRGQDVALRCDPISGHVSLFWYQQALGQGPEFLTYFQNEAQLDKSGLPSDRFFAERPEGSVSTLKIQRTQQEDSAVYLCASSPVYNSPLHFGNGTRLTVT.

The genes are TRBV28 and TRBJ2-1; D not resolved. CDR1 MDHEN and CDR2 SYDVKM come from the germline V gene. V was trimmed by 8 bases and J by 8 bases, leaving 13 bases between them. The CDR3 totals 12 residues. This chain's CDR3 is CASGFLGYEQFF. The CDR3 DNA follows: TGTGCCAGCGGGTTTCTAGGCTATGAGCAGTTCTTC.

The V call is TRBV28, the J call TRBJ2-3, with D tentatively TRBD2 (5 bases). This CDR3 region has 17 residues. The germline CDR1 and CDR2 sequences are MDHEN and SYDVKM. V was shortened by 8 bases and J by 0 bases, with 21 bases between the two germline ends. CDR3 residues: CASPPLPGRSSTDTQYF. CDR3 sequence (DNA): TGTGCCAGCCCCCCCCTGCCGGGGAGATCTAGCACAGATACGCAGTATTTT.

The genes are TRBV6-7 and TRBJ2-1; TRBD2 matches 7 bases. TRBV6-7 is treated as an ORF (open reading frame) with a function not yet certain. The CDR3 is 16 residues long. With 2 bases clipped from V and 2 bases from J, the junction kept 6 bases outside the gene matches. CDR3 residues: CASSYGGAGPYNEQFF. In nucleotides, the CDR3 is TGTGCCAGCAGTTACGGGGGAGCGGGGCCCTACAATGAGCAGTTCTTC.

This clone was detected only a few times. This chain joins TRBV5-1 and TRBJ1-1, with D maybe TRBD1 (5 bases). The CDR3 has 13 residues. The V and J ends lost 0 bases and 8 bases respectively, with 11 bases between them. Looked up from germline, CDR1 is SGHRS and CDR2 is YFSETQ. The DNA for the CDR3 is TGCGCCAGCAGCTTGGCGGCGGGGGGGGAAGCTTTCTTT. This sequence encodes CASSLAAGGEAFF.

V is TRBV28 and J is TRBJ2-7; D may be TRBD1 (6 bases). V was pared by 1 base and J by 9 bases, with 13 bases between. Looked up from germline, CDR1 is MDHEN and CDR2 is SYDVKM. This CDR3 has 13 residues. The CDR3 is CASSLSSGQPQYV. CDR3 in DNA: TGTGCCAGCAGTTTATCCTCTGGACAGCCGCAGTACGTC.

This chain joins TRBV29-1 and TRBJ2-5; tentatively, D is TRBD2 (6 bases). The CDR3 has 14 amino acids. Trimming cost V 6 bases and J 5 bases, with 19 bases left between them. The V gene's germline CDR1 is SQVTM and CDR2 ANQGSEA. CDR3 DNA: TGCAGCGTGCGCGATCGGGGGTTCATTGAGACCCAGTACTTC. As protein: CSVRDRGFIETQYF.

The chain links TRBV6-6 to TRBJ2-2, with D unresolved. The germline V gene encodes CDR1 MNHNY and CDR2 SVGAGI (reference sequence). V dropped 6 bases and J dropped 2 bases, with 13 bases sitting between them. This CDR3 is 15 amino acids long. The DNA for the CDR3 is TGTGCCAGCAGCCAGGCAGCACGAAACACCGGGGAGCTGTTTTTT. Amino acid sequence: CASSQAARNTGELFF.

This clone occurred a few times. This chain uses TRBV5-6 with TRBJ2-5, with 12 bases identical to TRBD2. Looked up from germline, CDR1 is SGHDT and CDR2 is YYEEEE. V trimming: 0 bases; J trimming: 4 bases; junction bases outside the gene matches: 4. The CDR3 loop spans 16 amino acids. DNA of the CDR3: TGTGCCAGCAGCTTGGAGCTAGCGGGGGGGAGAGAGACCCAGTACTTC. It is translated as CASSLELAGGRETQYF. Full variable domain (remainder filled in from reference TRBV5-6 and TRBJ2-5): DAGVTQSPTHLIKTRGQQVTLRCSPKSGHDTVSWYQQALGQGPQFIFQYYEEEERQRGNFPDRFSGHQFPNYSSELNVNALLLGDSALYLCASSLELAGGRETQYFGPGTRLLVL.

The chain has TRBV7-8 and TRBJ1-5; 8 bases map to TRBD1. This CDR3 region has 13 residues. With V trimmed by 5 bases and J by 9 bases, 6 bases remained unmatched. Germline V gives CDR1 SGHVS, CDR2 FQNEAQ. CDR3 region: CASSPGTGGPQHF. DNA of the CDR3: TGTGCCAGCAGCCCCGGGACAGGTGGGCCCCAGCATTTT. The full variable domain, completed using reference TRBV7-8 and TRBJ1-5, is GAGVSQSPRYKVAKRGQDVALRCDPISGHVSLFWYQQALGQGPEFLTYFQNEAQLDKSGLPSDRFFAERPEGSVSTLKIQRTQQEDSAVYLCASSPGTGGPQHFGDGTRLSIL.

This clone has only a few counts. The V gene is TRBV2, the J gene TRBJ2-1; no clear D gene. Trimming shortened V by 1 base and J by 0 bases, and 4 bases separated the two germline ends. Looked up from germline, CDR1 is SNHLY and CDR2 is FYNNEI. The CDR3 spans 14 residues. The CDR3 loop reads CASSEVSSYNEQFF. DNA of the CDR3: TGTGCCAGCAGTGAAGTTAGCTCCTACAATGAGCAGTTCTTC. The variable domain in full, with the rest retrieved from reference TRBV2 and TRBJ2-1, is EPEVTQTPSHQVTQMGQEVILRCVPISNHLYFYWYRQILGQKVEFLVSFYNNEISEKSEIFDDQFSVERPDGSNFTLKIRSTKLEDSAMYFCASSEVSSYNEQFFGPGTRLTVL.

As DNA, the CDR3 is TGTGCCAGCAGGCCTATAGCGGTTAGCACAGATACGCAGTATTTT. Its translation: CASRPIAVSTDTQYF. The J gene is TRBJ2-3, the V gene TRBV6-5, with D perhaps TRBD2 (6 bases). The V end lost 6 bases, the J end lost 0 bases, and 13 bases lay between the germline ends. The CDR3 length is 15 residues. Germline V gene sequence: CDR1 MNHEY, CDR2 SVGAGI.

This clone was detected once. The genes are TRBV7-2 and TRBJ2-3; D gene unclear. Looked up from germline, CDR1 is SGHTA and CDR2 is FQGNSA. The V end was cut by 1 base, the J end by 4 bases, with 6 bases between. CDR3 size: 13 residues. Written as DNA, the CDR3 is TGTGCCAGCAGCTTAGTTCGTTCAGATACGCAGTATTTT. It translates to CASSLVRSDTQYF.

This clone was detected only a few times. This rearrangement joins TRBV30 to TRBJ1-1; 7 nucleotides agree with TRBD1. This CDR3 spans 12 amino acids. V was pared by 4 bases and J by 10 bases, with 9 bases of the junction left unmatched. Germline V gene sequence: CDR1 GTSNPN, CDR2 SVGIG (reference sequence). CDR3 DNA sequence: TGTGCCTGGACCCTTTTCACAGGGGTAGCTTTCTTT. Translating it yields CAWTLFTGVAFF.

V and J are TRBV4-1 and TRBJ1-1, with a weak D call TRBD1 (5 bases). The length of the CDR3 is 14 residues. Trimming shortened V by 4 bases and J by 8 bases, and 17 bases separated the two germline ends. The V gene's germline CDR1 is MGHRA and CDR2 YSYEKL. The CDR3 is CASSPTPQGREAFF. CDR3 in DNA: TGCGCCAGCAGCCCTACCCCGCAGGGCAGGGAAGCTTTCTTT.

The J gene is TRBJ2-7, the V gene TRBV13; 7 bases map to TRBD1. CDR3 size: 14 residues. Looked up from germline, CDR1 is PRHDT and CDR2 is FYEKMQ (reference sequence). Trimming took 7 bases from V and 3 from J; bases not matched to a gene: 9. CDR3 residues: CASKERGQFYEQYF. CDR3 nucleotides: TGTGCCAGCAAAGAAAGGGGGCAGTTCTACGAGCAGTACTTC. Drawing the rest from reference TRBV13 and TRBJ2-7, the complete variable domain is AAGVIQSPRHLIKEKRETATLKCYPIPRHDTVYWYQQGPGQDPQFLISFYEKMQSDKGSIPDRFSAQQFSDYHSELNMSSLELGDSALYFCASKERGQFYEQYFGPGTRLTVT.

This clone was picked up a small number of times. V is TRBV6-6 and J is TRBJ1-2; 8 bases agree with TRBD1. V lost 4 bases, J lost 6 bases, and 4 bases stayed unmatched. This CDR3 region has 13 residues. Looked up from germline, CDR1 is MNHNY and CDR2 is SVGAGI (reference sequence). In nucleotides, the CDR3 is TGTGCCAGCAGTTGGGGGACAGGTGATGGCTACACCTTC. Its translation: CASSWGTGDGYTF.

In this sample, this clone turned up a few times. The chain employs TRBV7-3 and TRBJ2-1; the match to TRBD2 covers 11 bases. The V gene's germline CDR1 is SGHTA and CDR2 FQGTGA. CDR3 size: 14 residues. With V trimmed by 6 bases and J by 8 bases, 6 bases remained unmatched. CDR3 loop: CASRPLAGAHEQFF. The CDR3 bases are TGTGCCAGCAGGCCACTAGCGGGGGCCCATGAGCAGTTCTTC.

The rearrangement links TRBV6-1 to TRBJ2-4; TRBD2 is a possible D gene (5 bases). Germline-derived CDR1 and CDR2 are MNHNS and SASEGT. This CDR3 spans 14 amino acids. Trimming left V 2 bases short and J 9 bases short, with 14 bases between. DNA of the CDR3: TGTGCCAGCAGTGAACGGGGTGCCGAATCCATTCAGTACTTC. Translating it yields CASSERGAESIQYF.

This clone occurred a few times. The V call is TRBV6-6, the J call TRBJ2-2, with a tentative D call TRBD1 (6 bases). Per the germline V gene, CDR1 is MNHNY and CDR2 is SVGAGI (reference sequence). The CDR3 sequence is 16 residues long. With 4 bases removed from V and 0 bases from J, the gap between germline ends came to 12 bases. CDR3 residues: CASSSRTVTNTGELFF. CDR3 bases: TGTGCCAGCAGTTCCAGGACAGTTACGAACACCGGGGAGCTGTTTTTT.

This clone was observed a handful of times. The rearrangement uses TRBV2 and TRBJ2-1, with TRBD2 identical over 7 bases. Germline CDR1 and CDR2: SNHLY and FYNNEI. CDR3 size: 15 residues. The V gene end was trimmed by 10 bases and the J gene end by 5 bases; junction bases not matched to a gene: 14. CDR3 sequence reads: CATVGIMTSNNEQFF. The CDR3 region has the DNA TGTGCCACAGTGGGTATAATGACTAGCAACAATGAGCAGTTCTTC.

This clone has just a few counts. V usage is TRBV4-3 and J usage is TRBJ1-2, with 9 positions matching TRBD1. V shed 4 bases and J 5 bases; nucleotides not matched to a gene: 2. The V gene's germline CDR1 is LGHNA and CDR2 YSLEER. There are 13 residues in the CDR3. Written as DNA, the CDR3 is TGCGCCAGCAGCCTCGGGACAGGGTATGGCTACACCTTC. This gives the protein CASSLGTGYGYTF.

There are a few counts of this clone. As DNA, the CDR3 is TGCAGTGCCGAGGACTGGGAGGGAGCTTTCTTT. Translating gives CSAEDWEGAFF. The chain couples TRBV20-1 to TRBJ1-1; no clear D gene. The CDR3 runs 11 residues. The germline V gene has CDR1 DFQATT and CDR2 SNEGSKA (reference sequence). V lost 6 bases and J lost 10, with 15 bases in between.